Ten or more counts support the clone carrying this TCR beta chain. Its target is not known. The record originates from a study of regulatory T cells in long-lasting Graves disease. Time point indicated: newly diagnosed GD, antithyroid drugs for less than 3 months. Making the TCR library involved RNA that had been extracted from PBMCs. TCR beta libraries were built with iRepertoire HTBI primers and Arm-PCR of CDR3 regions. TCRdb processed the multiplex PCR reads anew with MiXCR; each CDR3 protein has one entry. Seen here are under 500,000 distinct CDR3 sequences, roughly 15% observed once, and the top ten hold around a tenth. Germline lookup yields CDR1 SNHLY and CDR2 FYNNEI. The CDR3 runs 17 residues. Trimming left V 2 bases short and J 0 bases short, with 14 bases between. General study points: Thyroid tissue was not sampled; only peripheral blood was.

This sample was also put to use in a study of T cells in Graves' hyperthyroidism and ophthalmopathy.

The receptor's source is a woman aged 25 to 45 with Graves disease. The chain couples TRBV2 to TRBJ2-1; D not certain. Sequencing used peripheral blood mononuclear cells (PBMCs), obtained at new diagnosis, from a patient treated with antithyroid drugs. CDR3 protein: CASSEYPGKSSYNEQFF. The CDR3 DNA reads TGTGCCAGCAGTGAATATCCCGGCAAATCCTCCTACAATGAGCAGTTCTTC.